This T cell receptor beta chain is drawn from a study of cytomegalovirus exposure and HLA in healthy donors. About the study: Counted in an early data release were approximately 85 million unique TCRs from HLA-typed donors.

Healthy individuals who donated bone marrow served as the donors. Vbeta (60) and Jbeta (13) primers were used in the PCR. TCRdb's table, derived via immunoSEQ multiplex PCR, lists solely in-frame clones and lacks some. The data show 150,000 to 200,000 clones, around 83% seen once. With 5 bases removed from V and 0 bases from J, the gap between germline ends came to 11 bases. The CDR3 loop spans 15 amino acids. Germline values: CDR1 MNHEY, CDR2 SVGAGI. The V and J genes are TRBV6-5 and TRBJ2-1; weak D call: TRBD2 (6 bases). The sequencing input was PBMCs. This receptor was identified in a man aged 45-60 years in good health and CMV-seropositive. In nucleotides, the CDR3 is TGTGCCAGCAGTATAGCGGAACCCTCCTACAATGAGCAGTTCTTC. This gives the protein CASSIAEPSYNEQFF.